Presented here are 23 T cell receptor beta chains from one specimen sequenced in a study of a mutant IDH1 vaccine in newly diagnosed glioma. For these TCRs, the target antigens are not known. Time point given: week 11, during vaccination. It was 300 ug of mutant IDH1 20-mer peptide that made up each vaccine dose, given with topical imiquimod. The data were produced by immunoSEQ multiplex PCR, yet TCRdb's version contains in-frame clones alone and is incomplete. The table includes about 120,000 clones, about 80% detected once. This specimen consisted of PBMCs, obtained from a glioma patient whose treatment included an IDH1 peptide vaccine. These receptors were collected from a man in his forties with glioma.

Remarks on this clone: Other DNA sequences in this sample translate to the same CDR3. The V and J genes are TRBV14 and TRBJ1-2, with TRBD1 as a possible D gene (5 bases). V was pared by 0 bases and J by 7 bases, with 12 bases between. This CDR3 has 14 amino acids. Germline V gene sequence: CDR1 SGHDN, CDR2 FVKESK. CDR3 in DNA: TGTGCCAGCAGCCAAGATGCCAGGGTCGGTGGCTACACCTTC. As protein: CASSQDARVGGYTF.

CDR3 in DNA: TGTGCCAGCAGCCCCGAATTGGGTGGTAGCGGGCCTAACAATGAGCAGTTCTTC. This gives the protein CASSPELGGSGPNNEQFF. This chain connects TRBV28 to TRBJ2-1, with 7 bases that match TRBD2. There are 18 residues in the CDR3. The germline V gene has CDR1 MDHEN and CDR2 SYDVKM. Trimming removed 6 bases from V and 5 bases from J; junction bases left unmatched: 19.

This clone was detected only a few times. This specimen includes other DNA sequences encoding the same CDR3. V usage is TRBV7-2 and J usage is TRBJ1-5, with D possibly TRBD1 on 6 matching bases. Per germline, CDR1 SGHTA and CDR2 FQGNSA. The germline V and J ends were trimmed by 5 bases and 0 bases, with 8 bases remaining between them. The CDR3 runs 14 residues. CDR3 in DNA: TGTGCCAGCAGCCCGGACAGTAGCAATCAGCCCCAGCATTTT. Protein product: CASSPDSSNQPQHF. Combining the CDR3 with reference TRBV7-2 and TRBJ1-5 gives the whole variable domain GAGVSQSPSNKVTEKGKDVELRCDPISGHTALYWYRQSLGQGLEFLIYFQGNSAPDKSGLPSDRFSAERTGGSVSTLTIQRTQQEDSAVYLCASSPDSSNQPQHFGDGTRLSIL.

This chain connects TRBV5-6 to TRBJ1-1; D remains ambiguous. The V end lost 0 bases, the J end lost 0 bases, and 6 bases lay between the germline ends. Germline CDR1 is SGHDT and CDR2 is YYEEEE. This CDR3 spans 14 amino acids. In nucleotides, the CDR3 is TGTGCCAGCAGCTTGGTGCAGTTGAACACTGAAGCTTTCTTT. This codes for CASSLVQLNTEAFF.

The chain joins TRBV30 to TRBJ2-7, with no clear D. CDR3 length equals 12 residues. Trimming cost V 1 base and J 3 bases, with 7 bases left between them. Germline CDR1 reads GTSNPN; CDR2 reads SVGIG (reference sequence). CDR3 bases: TGTGCCTGGAGTGATACCAACTACGAGCAGTACTTC. Its protein product is CAWSDTNYEQYF.

J is TRBJ2-3 and V is TRBV7-2; D gene unclear. V was trimmed by 6 bases and J by 5 bases, leaving 6 bases between them. The CDR3 runs to 11 residues. Per the germline V gene, CDR1 is SGHTA and CDR2 is FQGNSA. In DNA, the CDR3 is TGTGCCAGCAGGCTAGGAGATACGCAGTATTTT. Residues: CASRLGDTQYF. The full variable domain, with the rest looked up from reference TRBV7-2 and TRBJ2-3, is GAGVSQSPSNKVTEKGKDVELRCDPISGHTALYWYRQSLGQGLEFLIYFQGNSAPDKSGLPSDRFSAERTGGSVSTLTIQRTQQEDSAVYLCASRLGDTQYFGPGTRLTVL.

The chain combines TRBV4-3 with TRBJ2-2, with unresolved D. The CDR3 sequence is 16 residues long. Trimming stripped 0 bases from V and 0 bases from J, with 8 bases between. Germline V gene sequence: CDR1 LGHNA, CDR2 YSLEER. CDR3 DNA sequence: TGCGCCAGCAGCCAAGATTACAAAACGAACACCGGGGAGCTGTTTTTT. Amino acids: CASSQDYKTNTGELFF.

V is TRBV9 and J is TRBJ2-3; 7 nucleotides align to TRBD2. The CDR3 contains 15 residues. Trimming took 2 bases from V and 0 from J; bases not matched to a gene: 3. From germline, CDR1 is SGDLS and CDR2 YYNGEE. CDR3 DNA sequence: TGTGCCAGCAGCGTTAGCGGGTCTAGCACAGATACGCAGTATTTT. Protein: CASSVSGSSTDTQYF.

The DNA for the CDR3 is TGTGCCAGCAGCCGAGAGCAGGAGCTGTTTTTT. As protein: CASSREQELFF. This sequence joins TRBV4-2 and TRBJ2-2, with unresolved D. V lost 4 bases and J 10 bases, leaving 7 bases between the germline ends. The germline gives CDR1 LGHNA, CDR2 YNFKEQ. The CDR3 is made up of 11 amino acids.

The CDR3 sequence: CASSSTGISNQPQHF. The CDR3 DNA reads as TGTGCCAGCAGCTCTACAGGGATTAGCAATCAGCCCCAGCATTTT. V and J are TRBV7-2 and TRBJ1-5; tentative D call: TRBD1 (6 bases). The CDR3 runs 15 residues. Germline assignment: CDR1 SGHTA and CDR2 FQGNSA. V dropped 4 bases and J dropped 0 bases, with 10 bases sitting between them. Looking up the rest from reference TRBV7-2 and TRBJ1-5 gives the full variable domain: GAGVSQSPSNKVTEKGKDVELRCDPISGHTALYWYRQSLGQGLEFLIYFQGNSAPDKSGLPSDRFSAERTGGSVSTLTIQRTQQEDSAVYLCASSSTGISNQPQHFGDGTRLSIL.

The genes are TRBV10-3 and TRBJ2-1; TRBD2 is a possible D gene (6 bases). There are 17 residues in the CDR3. The V and J ends lost 0 bases and 0 bases respectively, with 12 bases between them. Germline V gene sequence: CDR1 ENHRY, CDR2 SYGVKD. CDR3 sequence: CAISESTRGSSYNEQFF. In DNA form, the CDR3 reads TGTGCCATCAGTGAGTCGACTCGGGGGAGCTCCTACAATGAGCAGTTCTTC.

The chain combines TRBV6-1 with TRBJ1-2, with D unclear. Germline CDR1 is MNHNS and CDR2 is SASEGT. V was clipped by 5 bases and J by 9 bases, with 16 bases between them. CDR3 size: 13 residues. As DNA, the CDR3 is TGTGCCAGCAGTCGGACTGGTTTTGAAAGCTACACCTTC. Translated: CASSRTGFESYTF.

The CDR3 is CASSLAWAATYEQYF. The CDR3 DNA reads TGTGCCAGCAGCTTAGCGTGGGCAGCTACCTACGAGCAGTACTTC. The chain uses TRBV7-2 and TRBJ2-7; unclear D gene. V gave up 0 bases and J gave up 2 bases, with 11 bases separating them. The CDR3 has 15 residues. Germline V gene data show CDR1 as SGHTA and CDR2 as FQGNSA.

The J gene is TRBJ1-5, the V gene TRBV28; D uncertain. V dropped 6 bases and J dropped 2 bases, with 17 bases sitting between them. Per the germline V gene, CDR1 is MDHEN and CDR2 is SYDVKM. The CDR3 contains 16 residues. DNA of the CDR3: TGTGCCAGCAGCTCCCCCCAGTCTGGTGGCAATCAGCCCCAGCATTTT. It specifies CASSSPQSGGNQPQHF.

This chain connects TRBV27 to TRBJ1-1; no clear D gene. The CDR3 covers 14 residues. The germline V gene has CDR1 MNHEY and CDR2 SMNVEV (reference sequence). The V end lost 2 bases, the J end lost 7 bases, and 14 bases lay between the germline ends. The CDR3 DNA reads as TGTGCCAGCAGTTTAGGGCCGCCCTGGGGTGAAGCTTTCTTT. Protein sequence: CASSLGPPWGEAFF.

The chain employs TRBV28 and TRBJ2-7, with D possibly TRBD1 on 6 matching bases. This CDR3 region has 15 residues. Per germline, CDR1 MDHEN and CDR2 SYDVKM. Trimming removed 7 bases at V and 3 bases at J, with 19 bases between. The CDR3 DNA is TGTGCCAGCACCATACTGGGGACATTGGGCTACGAGCAGTACTTC. Its protein is CASTILGTLGYEQYF.

This chain links TRBV7-2 with TRBJ1-2; D is ambiguous. Trimming stripped 5 bases from V and 2 bases from J, with 15 bases between. Germline CDR1 and CDR2: SGHTA and FQGNSA. The CDR3 contains 15 residues. The CDR3 spells CASSPQATWNYGYTF. DNA for the CDR3: TGTGCCAGCAGCCCGCAAGCCACCTGGAACTATGGCTACACCTTC.

Details on this clone: Other DNA sequences in this sample translate to the same CDR3. The chain uses TRBV5-6 and TRBJ1-2, with D unclear. V gave up 0 bases and J gave up 0 bases, with 9 bases separating them. Per the germline V gene, CDR1 is SGHDT and CDR2 is YYEEEE. This CDR3 region has 15 residues. CDR3 sequence reads: CASSLERRTNYGYTF. The CDR3 DNA follows: TGTGCCAGCAGCTTGGAGCGGCGAACTAACTATGGCTACACCTTC.

In DNA, the CDR3 is TGTGCCTGGAGTGTATTGCCAGCGGGACGCACAGATACGCAGTATTTT. It encodes CAWSVLPAGRTDTQYF. The gene calls are TRBV30 and TRBJ2-3; 7 bases line up with TRBD2. The V gene end was trimmed by 0 bases and the J gene end by 1 base; junction bases not matched to a gene: 7. Germline CDR1 GTSNPN, CDR2 SVGIG (reference sequence). The CDR3 totals 16 residues.

This chain links TRBV5-1 with TRBJ1-1, with 8 nucleotides matching TRBD1. The V segment lost 6 bases and the J segment 2 bases; nucleotides outside the gene matches: 12. The CDR3 consists of 16 residues. In germline, CDR1 is SGHRS, CDR2 YFSETQ. As DNA, the CDR3 is TGCGCCAGCAACCCGGACAGGGTACGTTATAACACTGAAGCTTTCTTT. It translates to CASNPDRVRYNTEAFF.

In its sample, this clone was seen once. The V and J genes are TRBV5-1 and TRBJ1-2, with TRBD1 identical over 7 bases. Germline loops: CDR1 SGHRS, CDR2 YFSETQ. The CDR3 sequence is 15 residues long. Trimming cost V 3 bases and J 2 bases; bases outside gene matches: 7. Written as DNA, the CDR3 is TGCGCCAGCAGCTCTGGGACAGCGATCAACTATGGCTACACCTTC. It encodes CASSSGTAINYGYTF.

The chain uses TRBV9 and TRBJ2-5, with 8 bases lining up with TRBD2. CDR1 is SGDLS, CDR2 YYNGEE, per germline. The trim removed 2 bases at V and 5 bases at J, leaving 11 bases unmatched. This CDR3 spans 16 amino acids. The CDR3 loop reads CASSVSVGLAGETQYF. The CDR3 nucleotides read TGTGCCAGCAGCGTCTCTGTTGGACTAGCCGGGGAGACCCAGTACTTC.

There are a few counts of this clone. J is TRBJ1-1 and V is TRBV5-5, with D hard to call. Germline CDR1 is SGHKS and CDR2 is YYEKEE (reference sequence). This CDR3 is built from 13 residues. The ends were cut back, 0 bases at V and 2 bases at J, with 5 bases in the middle. As DNA, the CDR3 is TGTGCCAGCAGCTTGGCGGGTAACACTGAAGCTTTCTTT. Its protein product is CASSLAGNTEAFF.